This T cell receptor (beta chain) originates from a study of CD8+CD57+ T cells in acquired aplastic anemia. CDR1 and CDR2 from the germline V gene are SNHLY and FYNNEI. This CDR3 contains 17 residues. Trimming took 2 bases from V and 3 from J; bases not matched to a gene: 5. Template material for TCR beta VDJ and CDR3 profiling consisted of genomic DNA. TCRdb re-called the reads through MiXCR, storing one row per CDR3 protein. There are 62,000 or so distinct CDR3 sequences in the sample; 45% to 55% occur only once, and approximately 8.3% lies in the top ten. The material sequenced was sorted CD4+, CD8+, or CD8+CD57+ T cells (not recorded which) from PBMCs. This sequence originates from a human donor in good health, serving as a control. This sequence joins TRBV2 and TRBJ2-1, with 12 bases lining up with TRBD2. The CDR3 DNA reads TGTGCCAGCAGTGAACATGGACTAGCGGGGATCTACAATGAGCAGTTCTTC. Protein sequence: CASSEHGLAGIYNEQFF. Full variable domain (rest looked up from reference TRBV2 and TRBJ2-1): EPEVTQTPSHQVTQMGQEVILRCVPISNHLYFYWYRQILGQKVEFLVSFYNNEISEKSEIFDDQFSVERPDGSNFTLKIRSTKLEDSAMYFCASSEHGLAGIYNEQFFGPGTRLTVL.